A single sample gave rise to the 31 T cell receptor beta chains below, sequenced in a study of blood T cell repertoires in COVID-19. The assay was immunoSEQ multiplex PCR, and TCRdb's table has in-frame clones only and misses some. The sample lists around 200,000 clones, less than 90% occurring once. The sample was peripheral blood. The receptors derive from a man between 40 and 49 years old with active or convalescent COVID-19.

The genes are TRBV29-1 and TRBJ2-5, with a weak D call TRBD2 (5 bases). The CDR3 extends over 12 amino acids. V was clipped by 6 bases and J by 3 bases, with 11 bases between them. Germline values: CDR1 SQVTM, CDR2 ANQGSEA. The CDR3 loop is CSVLDSKETQYF. The CDR3, as DNA: TGCAGCGTGCTGGACTCAAAAGAGACCCAGTACTTC.

This clone was counted once. The chain uses TRBV5-1 and TRBJ2-2, with 8 bases fitting TRBD2. The CDR3 length is 16 residues. From germline, CDR1 is SGHRS and CDR2 YFSETQ. The V segment lost 3 bases and the J segment 5 bases; nucleotides outside the gene matches: 9. The chain's CDR3 is CASSSTDGRGTGELFF. CDR3 nucleotide sequence: TGCGCCAGCAGCTCTACTGACGGGAGGGGAACCGGGGAGCTGTTTTTT.

The gene calls are TRBV4-1 and TRBJ2-5, with 12 bases identical to TRBD2. Looked up from germline, CDR1 is MGHRA and CDR2 is YSYEKL. The CDR3 runs 17 residues. The V gene end was trimmed by 3 bases and the J gene end by 5 bases; junction bases not matched to a gene: 10. CDR3 protein: CASSQNRLAGEFETQYF. The CDR3, as DNA: TGCGCCAGCAGCCAGAATAGACTAGCGGGAGAATTTGAGACCCAGTACTTC.

The rearrangement uses TRBV6-1 and TRBJ1-2, with D possibly matching TRBD1 (6 bases). Looked up from germline, CDR1 is MNHNS and CDR2 is SASEGT. CDR3 length equals 14 residues. Between the trimmed V and J ends, which lost 3 bases and 4 bases, there was a span of 12 bases. The CDR3 here is CASSEGATGYGYTF. CDR3 sequence (DNA): TGTGCCAGCAGTGAGGGGGCGACCGGCTATGGCTACACCTTC.

V is TRBV12-3 or TRBV12-4 and J is TRBJ2-1; D is ambiguous. This CDR3 has 11 amino acids. V shed 6 bases and J shed 4 bases, with 4 bases lying between them. CDR3 residues: CASSTYNEQFF. DNA for the CDR3: TGTGCCAGCAGCACATACAATGAGCAGTTCTTC.

For the CDR3, the DNA is TGTGCCAGCAAGGGACTGAACCAAGAGACCCAGTACTTC. It specifies CASKGLNQETQYF. The rearrangement links TRBV27 to TRBJ2-5; D possibly corresponds to TRBD2 (6 bases). V was clipped by 7 bases and J by 0 bases, with 9 bases between them. CDR1 is MNHEY, CDR2 SMNVEV, per germline (reference sequence). The CDR3 covers 13 residues.

CDR3 protein: CASSPPASYEQYF. The CDR3 coding sequence is TGTGCCAGCTCACCACCGGCCAGCTACGAGCAGTACTTC. V and J are TRBV18 and TRBJ2-7; D ambiguous. V lost 0 bases and J 3 bases, leaving 6 bases between the germline ends. The germline V gene has CDR1 KGHSH and CDR2 LQKENI. This CDR3 is 13 amino acids long.

The V gene is TRBV28, the J gene TRBJ2-7, with 8 bases matching TRBD1. Germline CDR1 MDHEN, CDR2 SYDVKM. The V gene end was trimmed by 4 bases and the J gene end by 4 bases; junction bases not matched to a gene: 12. There are 16 residues in the CDR3. The CDR3 DNA follows: TGTGCCAGCAGTTCCCCACCAGGTCAGGGGGCGTACGAGCAGTACTTC. Amino acid sequence: CASSSPPGQGAYEQYF.

This clone appeared a single time. The chain has TRBV28 and TRBJ1-5; D gene uncertain. The V end was cut by 2 bases, the J end by 6 bases, with 11 bases between. The CDR3 loop spans 14 amino acids. CDR1 and CDR2 from the germline V gene are MDHEN and SYDVKM. The CDR3 is CASSLPGRGQPQHF. In nucleotides, the CDR3 is TGTGCCAGCAGTTTACCGGGTCGCGGTCAGCCCCAGCATTTT.

The chain combines TRBV20-1 with TRBJ1-2; tentatively, D is TRBD1 (5 bases). The CDR3 loop spans 11 amino acids. Germline V gives CDR1 DFQATT, CDR2 SNEGSKA (reference sequence). V lost 2 bases to trimming and J lost 7 bases, with 8 bases between them. The CDR3 spells CSARLRVGYTF. For the CDR3, the DNA is TGCAGTGCTAGACTCAGGGTTGGCTACACCTTC.

This chain connects TRBV5-6 to TRBJ1-1, with 7 bases aligning to TRBD1. The ends lost 3 bases at V and 3 bases at J; junction bases unmatched: 14. Germline CDR1 SGHDT, CDR2 YYEEEE. The length of the CDR3 is 17 residues. DNA of the CDR3: TGTGCCAGCAGCTGGGGGGTGTACAGGGGTAGGTACACTGAAGCTTTCTTT. This codes for CASSWGVYRGRYTEAFF.

The V and J genes are TRBV29-1 and TRBJ1-2; D gene uncertain. Germline CDR1 SQVTM, CDR2 ANQGSEA. Between the trimmed V and J ends, which lost 1 base and 1 base, there was a span of 7 bases. CDR3 length equals 13 residues. The CDR3 reads CSVEVHSNYGYTF. CDR3 bases: TGCAGCGTTGAAGTACACAGTAACTATGGCTACACCTTC. The whole variable domain, filled in from reference TRBV29-1 and TRBJ1-2, reads SAVISQKPSRDICQRGTSLTIQCQVDSQVTMMFWYRQQPGQSLTLIATANQGSEATYESGFVIDKFPISRPNLTFSTLTVSNMSPEDSSIYLCSVEVHSNYGYTFGSGTRLTVV.

The chain couples TRBV30 to TRBJ2-7, with 7 bases lining up with TRBD2. J was trimmed by 0 bases and V by 3 bases; bases with no gene match: 8. In germline, CDR1 is GTSNPN, CDR2 SVGIG (reference sequence). This CDR3 has 15 residues. This chain's CDR3 is CAWSFRLADSYEQYF. The DNA for the CDR3 is TGTGCCTGGAGCTTCCGGCTAGCGGACTCCTACGAGCAGTACTTC.

The chain employs TRBV18 and TRBJ1-5; D possibly corresponds to TRBD1 (6 bases). The CDR3 runs to 15 residues. Trimming took off 5 bases at V and 3 bases at J, with 14 bases between the two ends. In germline, CDR1 is KGHSH, CDR2 LQKENI. This chain's CDR3 is CASSTGRGDNQPQHF. The CDR3 DNA follows: TGTGCCAGCTCAACGGGGAGGGGGGACAATCAGCCCCAGCATTTT.

This clone showed up just once. The gene calls are TRBV27 and TRBJ2-7, with D possibly matching TRBD2 (6 bases). The CDR3 is made up of 14 amino acids. CDR1 is MNHEY and CDR2 is SMNVEV in the germline V gene (reference sequence). Trimming shortened V by 5 bases and J by 7 bases, and 18 bases separated the two germline ends. The CDR3 protein is CASSGGAGLGEQYF. The DNA of the CDR3 is TGTGCCAGCAGTGGAGGGGCAGGGCTTGGGGAGCAGTACTTC.

The J gene is TRBJ2-3, the V gene TRBV11-2; TRBD2 matches at 8 bases. Per the germline V gene, CDR1 is SGHAT and CDR2 is FQNNGV. J lost 4 bases, V lost 1 base, and 10 bases had no gene match. The length of the CDR3 is 17 residues. The CDR3: CASSLGREAGVADTQYF. CDR3 nucleotides: TGTGCCAGCAGCTTAGGAAGAGAAGCGGGGGTGGCAGATACGCAGTATTTT. Filled out from reference TRBV11-2 and TRBJ2-3, the complete variable domain reads EAGVAQSPRYKIIEKRQSVAFWCNPISGHATLYWYQQILGQGPKLLIQFQNNGVVDDSQLPKDRFSAERLKGVDSTLKIQPAKLEDSAVYLCASSLGREAGVADTQYFGPGTRLTVL.

This chain connects TRBV15 to TRBJ1-2, with unresolved D. The CDR3 is 16 amino acids. V was trimmed by 5 bases and J by 5 bases, leaving 21 bases between them. The V gene's germline CDR1 is LNHNV and CDR2 YYDKDF (reference sequence). As DNA, the CDR3 is TGTGCCACCAGCGCTCCCCGAAGACTAGCCCATTATGGCTACACCTTC. It translates to CATSAPRRLAHYGYTF.

The chain couples TRBV5-4 to TRBJ2-5; the D gene is possibly TRBD1 (6 bases). The CDR3 length is 15 residues. Deletions cut 4 bases from V and 2 bases from J, with 15 bases between. The V gene's germline CDR1 is SGHNT and CDR2 YYREEE (reference sequence). The CDR3 is CASSATGFAQETQYF. The DNA of the CDR3 is TGTGCCAGCAGCGCTACAGGGTTCGCGCAAGAGACCCAGTACTTC.

Notes on this clone: The identical CDR3 is also encoded by other nucleotide sequences in the sample. The chain carries TRBV15 and TRBJ1-2; a possible D gene is TRBD1 (5 bases). Germline V gene sequence: CDR1 LNHNV, CDR2 YYDKDF (reference sequence). V lost 1 base to trimming and J lost 5 bases, with 5 bases between them. The CDR3 is made up of 12 amino acids. The CDR3 coding sequence is TGTGCCACCAGCAGAGCAGGGTATGGCTACACCTTC. Amino acids: CATSRAGYGYTF. Drawing the rest from reference TRBV15 and TRBJ1-2, the complete variable domain is DAMVIQNPRYQVTQFGKPVTLSCSQTLNHNVMYWYQQKSSQAPKLLFHYYDKDFNNEADTPDNFQSRRPNTSFCFLDIRSPGLGDTAMYLCATSRAGYGYTFGSGTRLTVV.

The gene calls are TRBV29-1 and TRBJ2-2, with D perhaps TRBD1 (6 bases). The CDR3 has 13 amino acids. Deletions cut 5 bases from V and 1 base from J, with 8 bases between. Germline V gene data show CDR1 as SQVTM and CDR2 as ANQGSEA. CDR3 region: CSVFRGNTGELFF. Written as DNA, the CDR3 is TGCAGCGTTTTCAGGGGGAACACCGGGGAGCTGTTTTTT.

Concerning this clone: Other nucleotide sequences in the sample specify the same CDR3. The rearrangement links TRBV5-1 to TRBJ1-1, with D tentatively TRBD1 (5 bases). Germline V CDR1 and CDR2: SGHRS, YFSETQ. V shed 0 bases and J shed 4 bases, with 13 bases lying between them. The CDR3 is 15 residues long. CDR3 in amino acids: CASSLDWGGGTEAFF. CDR3 DNA sequence: TGCGCCAGCAGCTTGGATTGGGGCGGGGGCACTGAAGCTTTCTTT.

The rearrangement joins TRBV4-2 to TRBJ1-1, with 7 bases identical to TRBD1. This CDR3 has 16 amino acids. CDR1 and CDR2 (germline): LGHNA, YNFKEQ. J was trimmed by 5 bases and V by 4 bases; bases with no gene match: 13. CDR3 protein: CASSPRLTGRKTEAFF. Written as DNA, the CDR3 is TGTGCCAGCAGCCCTAGACTGACAGGGAGGAAGACTGAAGCTTTCTTT.

V is TRBV30 and J is TRBJ2-1, with 13 bases aligning to TRBD2. This CDR3 contains 13 residues. With V trimmed by 3 bases and J by 10 bases, 3 bases remained unmatched. In germline, CDR1 is GTSNPN, CDR2 SVGIG (reference sequence). Here the CDR3 reads CAWRTSGGREQFF. The DNA for the CDR3 is TGTGCCTGGAGGACTAGCGGGGGGAGAGAGCAGTTCTTC.

The chain couples TRBV30 to TRBJ2-5; possible D gene TRBD1, 5 bases. V shed 1 base and J shed 2 bases, with 11 bases lying between them. The CDR3 loop spans 14 amino acids. Germline V gene lookup returns CDR1 GTSNPN and CDR2 SVGIG (reference sequence). As DNA, the CDR3 is TGTGCCTGGAGTGCCCTGGACACGCAAGAGACCCAGTACTTC. Translated: CAWSALDTQETQYF.

The chain carries TRBV6-5 and TRBJ1-2; no clear D gene. The germline CDR1 and CDR2 sequences are MNHEY and SVGAGI. The CDR3 runs to 13 residues. V lost 2 bases, J lost 8 bases, and 12 bases lay in between. The CDR3 is CASSYGTTSGYTF. DNA of the CDR3: TGTGCCAGCAGTTACGGCACAACTAGCGGCTACACCTTC.

The genes are TRBV30 and TRBJ2-7, with 7 bases identical to TRBD1. This CDR3 has 15 amino acids. CDR1 is GTSNPN, CDR2 SVGIG, per germline (reference sequence). The junction had 8 bases not matched to a gene; V was cut back by 3 bases and J by 0 bases. Here the CDR3 reads CAWREQGRSSYEQYF. The CDR3 DNA is TGTGCCTGGAGGGAACAGGGGCGATCCTCCTACGAGCAGTACTTC.

The V gene is TRBV28, the J gene TRBJ1-5; TRBD1 matches at 10 bases. The V and J ends lost 5 bases and 4 bases, in that order; junction bases with no gene match: 8. The CDR3 totals 16 residues. Germline lookup yields CDR1 MDHEN and CDR2 SYDVKM. CDR3 bases: TGTGCCAGCAGTGCGGGACAGGGGATCGGAAATCAGCCCCAGCATTTT. It encodes CASSAGQGIGNQPQHF.

This chain links TRBV14 with TRBJ1-2; TRBD1 is a possible D gene (6 bases). The CDR3 is 15 amino acids. Trimming cost V 4 bases and J 2 bases, with 14 bases left between them. Germline lookup yields CDR1 SGHDN and CDR2 FVKESK. The chain's CDR3 is CASSRNRVSNYGYTF. DNA of the CDR3: TGTGCCAGCAGCCGGAACAGGGTATCGAACTATGGCTACACCTTC. Complete variable domain (other parts from reference TRBV14 and TRBJ1-2): EAGVTQFPSHSVIEKGQTVTLRCDPISGHDNLYWYRRVMGKEIKFLLHFVKESKQDESGMPNNRFLAERTGGTYSTLKVQPAELEDSGVYFCASSRNRVSNYGYTFGSGTRLTVV.

This clone was recorded once. The chain carries TRBV28 and TRBJ2-7, with 8 bases aligning to TRBD1. This CDR3 has 13 residues. V shed 6 bases, J shed 4 bases, and the junction held 5 bases outside the gene matches. CDR1 and CDR2 from the germline V gene are MDHEN and SYDVKM. Here the CDR3 reads CASSSDRDYEQYF. CDR3 sequence (DNA): TGTGCCAGCAGCTCGGACAGGGATTACGAGCAGTACTTC.

The chain uses TRBV25-1 and TRBJ1-1, with 10 bases lining up with TRBD1. Germline trimming cut 7 bases from V and 6 bases from J; bases unmatched to any gene: 5. The germline CDR1 and CDR2 sequences are MGHDK and SYGVNS. This CDR3 is built from 13 residues. This CDR3 is CASIRQGAAEAFF. CDR3 sequence (DNA): TGTGCCAGCATTCGACAGGGGGCAGCTGAAGCTTTCTTT.

The V gene is TRBV5-1, the J gene TRBJ1-3; D is unresolved. The germline gives CDR1 SGHRS, CDR2 YFSETQ. V was trimmed by 0 bases and J by 0 bases, leaving 7 bases between them. The CDR3 consists of 15 residues. CDR3 protein: CASSLDGNSGNTIYF. CDR3 nucleotide sequence: TGCGCCAGCAGCTTGGATGGCAACTCTGGAAACACCATATATTTT.